This TCR beta chain was recovered during a study of CD8 T cells in ankylosing spondylitis. General study findings and limits: What appeared characteristic of ankylosing spondylitis blood was a TCR beta motif of under 10 highly homologous variants. Researchers reportedly found disease-linked clones significantly enriched in matched ankylosing spondylitis synovial fluid.

The CDR3 sequence is 14 residues long. V was shortened by 6 bases and J by 1 base, with 13 bases between the two germline ends. Germline CDR1 and CDR2: DFQATT and SNEGSKA (reference sequence). TCRdb reprocessed the 5' RACE reads via MiXCR and lists one record per CDR3 protein. The sample records around 91,000 distinct CDR3 sequences, roughly 9% being singletons. In its sample, this clonotype was seen many times. Its antigen is not known. The receptor's source is a male donor with ankylosing spondylitis. This sequence joins TRBV20-1 and TRBJ1-5; D is ambiguous. Sequenced input: blood, either unsorted or a sorted T cell fraction (not recorded which). The CDR3 loop reads CSARQGLSNQPQHF. The CDR3, as DNA: TGCAGTGCGCGACAAGGGCTAAGCAATCAGCCCCAGCATTTT.